A single sample is the source of the 28 T cell receptor beta chains below, sequenced in a study of T cell repertoires in cytomegalovirus infection. Their recognized antigens are unknown. TCRdb analysed the reads with MiXCR anew, one entry per CDR3 protein. This sample has over 250,000 distinct CDR3 sequences, with 20% to 25% found just once. Specimen: cultured PBMCs, collected from culture after CMV antigen stimulation. Receptors originate from a human donor in good health (CMV status not recorded). Some clones in this sample may be carry-over from other donors' samples.

V and J are TRBV7-2 and TRBJ1-1, with D hard to call. CDR1 SGHTA and CDR2 FQGNSA come from the germline V gene. The CDR3 contains 15 residues. The V gene lost 0 bases and the J gene lost 0 bases, with 8 bases spanning the gap. CDR3 region: CASSLAPTLNTEAFF. The CDR3, as DNA: TGTGCCAGCAGCTTAGCGCCTACACTGAACACTGAAGCTTTCTTT. The complete variable domain, with remaining parts taken from reference TRBV7-2 and TRBJ1-1, reads GAGVSQSPSNKVTEKGKDVELRCDPISGHTALYWYRQSLGQGLEFLIYFQGNSAPDKSGLPSDRFSAERTGGSVSTLTIQRTQQEDSAVYLCASSLAPTLNTEAFFGQGTRLTVV.

This clonotype was seen more than once but under ten times. The chain carries TRBV25-1 and TRBJ2-3; weak D call: TRBD1 (6 bases). V was pared by 0 bases and J by 0 bases, with 13 bases between. In germline, CDR1 is MGHDK, CDR2 SYGVNS. The CDR3 consists of 17 residues. The CDR3 DNA reads as TGTGCCAGCAGTGAATATCGGACAGTTAGAAGCACAGATACGCAGTATTTT. Its translation is CASSEYRTVRSTDTQYF.

The rearrangement links TRBV2 to TRBJ1-3, with D uncertain. The CDR3 length is 14 residues. The germline V gene encodes CDR1 SNHLY and CDR2 FYNNEI. With 10 bases removed from V and 0 bases from J, the gap between germline ends came to 13 bases. The DNA of the CDR3 is TGTGCCAACCTCGGACGTAGCTCTGGAAACACCATATATTTT. This sequence encodes CANLGRSSGNTIYF.

This clonotype was seen a handful of times. The chain combines TRBV7-2 with TRBJ2-3; D unclear. V lost 0 bases and J 0 bases, leaving 10 bases between the germline ends. Germline loops: CDR1 SGHTA, CDR2 FQGNSA. The CDR3 covers 16 residues. This CDR3 is CASSLARTRSTDTQYF. The CDR3 coding sequence is TGTGCCAGCAGCTTAGCGCGGACGCGAAGCACAGATACGCAGTATTTT.

This clonotype was found many times. The chain carries TRBV7-2 and TRBJ1-6; no firm D call. V lost 6 bases and J lost 10, with 19 bases in between. Germline loops: CDR1 SGHTA, CDR2 FQGNSA. The CDR3 runs to 15 residues. The CDR3 sequence: CASRGREGGRSPLHF. The CDR3, as DNA: TGTGCCAGCAGGGGGAGGGAGGGTGGAAGATCACCCCTCCACTTT.

This clonotype was observed at least ten times. The rearrangement joins TRBV7-2 to TRBJ1-2; TRBD1 agrees at 9 bases. Germline V gives CDR1 SGHTA, CDR2 FQGNSA. The CDR3 consists of 14 residues. V lost 5 bases and J lost 8; bases outside the gene matches: 9. The DNA for the CDR3 is TGTGCCAGCAGCCCTACAGGGGGCGCTAGGGGCTACACCTTC. It codes for CASSPTGGARGYTF. Looking up the rest from reference TRBV7-2 and TRBJ1-2 gives the full variable domain: GAGVSQSPSNKVTEKGKDVELRCDPISGHTALYWYRQSLGQGLEFLIYFQGNSAPDKSGLPSDRFSAERTGGSVSTLTIQRTQQEDSAVYLCASSPTGGARGYTFGSGTRLTVV.

V gene TRBV3-1 combines with J gene TRBJ2-3, with unresolved D. V was shortened by 0 bases and J by 5 bases, with 3 bases between the two germline ends. In germline, CDR1 is LGHDT, CDR2 YNNKEL (reference sequence). This CDR3 contains 12 residues. Here the CDR3 DNA reads TGTGCCAGCAGCCAAGACGAAGATACGCAGTATTTT. This gives the protein CASSQDEDTQYF.

With respect to this clonotype: One base away lies a much larger clone, so this may be a sequencing read error. The rearrangement joins TRBV6-1 to TRBJ2-3, with 10 bases matching TRBD2. Germline CDR1 MNHNS, CDR2 SASEGT. The CDR3 runs 17 residues. CDR3: CAGSPEESGRGTDTQYF. The CDR3 nucleotides are TGTGCCGGCAGCCCGGAGGAGAGCGGGAGGGGGACAGATACGCAGTATTTT.

The V call is TRBV5-8, the J call TRBJ1-4; D uncertain. Germline lookup yields CDR1 SGHTS and CDR2 YDEGEE. There are 15 residues in the CDR3. V was trimmed by 2 bases and J by 8 bases, leaving 16 bases between them. CDR3 amino acids: CASSFGLSAEEKLFF. The CDR3 DNA follows: TGTGCCAGCAGCTTTGGTCTCTCAGCGGAAGAAAAACTGTTTTTT. Variable domain in full (rest from reference TRBV5-8 and TRBJ1-4): EAGVTQSPTHLIKTRGQQATLRCSPISGHTSVYWYQQALGLGLQFLLWYDEGEERNRGNFPPRFSGRQFPNYSSELNVNALELEDSALYLCASSFGLSAEEKLFFGSGTQLSVL.

The J gene is TRBJ2-3, the V gene TRBV28; 8 nucleotides align to TRBD1. V shed 7 bases, J shed 0 bases, and the junction held 3 bases outside the gene matches. The CDR3 has 14 amino acids. CDR1 and CDR2 (germline): MDHEN, SYDVKM. The CDR3 coding sequence is TGTGCCAGCAACGGGACAGGTAGCACAGATACGCAGTATTTT. Translated: CASNGTGSTDTQYF.

J is TRBJ2-3 and V is TRBV5-4; 7 bases are a match to TRBD2. Germline V lookup: CDR1 SGHNT, CDR2 YYREEE (reference sequence). This CDR3 comprises 15 residues. V lost 2 bases to trimming and J lost 4 bases; unmatched junction nucleotides: 7. This CDR3 reads CASSFGGGSPDTQYF. The CDR3 DNA sequence: TGTGCCAGCAGCTTCGGCGGGGGTAGTCCAGATACGCAGTATTTT.

The rearrangement uses TRBV6-2 or TRBV6-3 and TRBJ2-7; 8 nucleotides match TRBD2. V trimming: 2 bases; J trimming: 3 bases; junction bases outside the gene matches: 12. The CDR3 sequence is 17 residues long. Germline assignment: CDR1 MNHEY and CDR2 SVGEGT. The CDR3, as DNA: TGTGCCAGCAGTTACGTGGCGGTAGCGGGAAGGGACTACGAGCAGTACGTC. Translating it yields CASSYVAVAGRDYEQYV.

The chain links TRBV5-6 to TRBJ1-5; D not resolved. The ends were cut back, 2 bases at V and 6 bases at J, with 9 bases in the middle. CDR1 is SGHDT and CDR2 is YYEEEE in the germline V gene. The CDR3 runs 13 residues. CDR3 in DNA: TGTGCCAGCAGCTTCCGGTCTGTTCAGCCCCAGCATTTT. It encodes CASSFRSVQPQHF.

This clonotype has a handful of counts. The chain couples TRBV6-1 to TRBJ2-5; D possibly corresponds to TRBD2 (5 bases). V shed 7 bases and J shed 5 bases, with 8 bases lying between them. From germline, CDR1 is MNHNS and CDR2 SASEGT. This CDR3 has 11 residues. The CDR3 nucleotides read TGTGCCAGCATGAGGGAGGAGACCCAGTACTTC. As protein: CASMREETQYF.

This clonotype was counted ten times or more. The chain carries TRBV7-2 and TRBJ2-5; D is unclear. The germline CDR1 and CDR2 sequences are SGHTA and FQGNSA. CDR3 length: 13 residues. The V end was cut by 1 base, the J end by 5 bases, with 8 bases between. CDR3 coding DNA: TGTGCCAGCAGCTTAGGGGTTGGGGAGACCCAGTACTTC. It is translated as CASSLGVGETQYF.

This clonotype appeared a few times. The chain employs TRBV2 and TRBJ1-1; D perhaps matches TRBD1 (5 bases). V shed 8 bases and J shed 0 bases, with 10 bases lying between them. Per germline, CDR1 SNHLY and CDR2 FYNNEI. The CDR3 is 13 residues long. The CDR3 DNA is TGTGCCAGCGGAACGGACATGAACACTGAAGCTTTCTTT. It codes for CASGTDMNTEAFF.

The V gene is TRBV6-1, the J gene TRBJ1-5; 8 nucleotides agree with TRBD1. Germline CDR1 and CDR2: MNHNS and SASEGT. This CDR3 contains 14 residues. V lost 3 bases to trimming and J lost 6 bases; unmatched junction nucleotides: 4. The CDR3 reads CASSEGRGLQPQHF. Written as DNA, the CDR3 is TGTGCCAGCAGTGAGGGCAGGGGGCTTCAGCCCCAGCATTTT.

The CDR3 DNA is TGCGCCAGCGCCGGGACTATTAACACCGGGGAGCTGTTTTTT. It codes for CASAGTINTGELFF. The V and J genes are TRBV5-1 and TRBJ2-2; 7 bases match TRBD2. V was clipped by 7 bases and J by 2 bases; unmatched bases: 5. The germline V gene has CDR1 SGHRS and CDR2 YFSETQ. The CDR3 sequence is 14 residues long.

The chain uses TRBV2 and TRBJ2-7, with D unresolved. Between the trimmed V and J ends, which lost 4 bases and 6 bases, there was a span of 7 bases. In germline, CDR1 is SNHLY, CDR2 FYNNEI. This CDR3 contains 11 residues. CDR3 residues: CASSARLEQYV. CDR3 DNA sequence: TGTGCCAGCAGTGCGCGGCTCGAGCAGTACGTC.

In this sample, this clonotype turned up many times. CDR3 protein: CASSPSGLSYEQYF. CDR3 nucleotides: TGTGCCAGCAGCCCGAGCGGGCTCTCCTACGAGCAGTACTTC. The rearrangement links TRBV7-3 to TRBJ2-7; tentatively, D is TRBD2 (6 bases). CDR1 and CDR2 from the germline V gene are SGHTA and FQGTGA. The ends were cut back, 5 bases at V and 0 bases at J, with 11 bases in the middle. The CDR3 covers 14 residues.

The V gene is TRBV7-4, the J gene TRBJ1-5; D call uncertain. Germline V gene data show CDR1 as SGHVT and CDR2 as SQSDAQ. Trimming took off 3 bases at V and 0 bases at J, with 6 bases between the two ends. This CDR3 has 14 amino acids. The CDR3 spells CASSFRDSNQPQHF. The CDR3 DNA sequence: TGTGCCAGCAGCTTCAGAGATAGCAATCAGCCCCAGCATTTT.

This clonotype was seen a few times. The CDR3 reads CASSSGGVNTEAFF. The CDR3 bases are TGTGCCAGTAGTTCGGGAGGGGTGAACACTGAAGCTTTCTTT. The chain uses TRBV19 and TRBJ1-1; possible D gene TRBD1, 5 bases. This CDR3 has 14 residues. Trimming took 5 bases from V and 0 from J, leaving 10 bases between them. From germline, CDR1 is LNHDA and CDR2 SQIVND (reference sequence).

This clonotype was counted a few times. The rearrangement uses TRBV11-1 and TRBJ2-1, with 12 bases lining up with TRBD2. The CDR3 runs 18 residues. J lost 3 bases, V lost 1 base, and 7 bases had no gene match. Germline assignment: CDR1 SGHAT and CDR2 FQDESV (reference sequence). CDR3 in amino acids: CASSLVATSGRNYNEQFF. CDR3 in DNA: TGTGCCAGCAGCTTAGTTGCGACTAGCGGGAGAAACTACAATGAGCAGTTCTTC.

The rearrangement joins TRBV7-9 to TRBJ2-5, with unresolved D. Between the trimmed V and J ends, which lost 2 bases and 0 bases, there was a span of 10 bases. The CDR3 consists of 15 residues. Per the germline V gene, CDR1 is SEHNR and CDR2 is FQNEAQ (reference sequence). The CDR3 DNA sequence: TGTGCCAGCAGCTTAAGGGATTGGTACCAAGAGACCCAGTACTTC. Its translation: CASSLRDWYQETQYF.

In its sample, this clonotype was seen a few times. The genes are TRBV6-2 or TRBV6-3 and TRBJ2-1; D is possibly TRBD1 or TRBD2 (5 bases each). The CDR3 extends over 16 amino acids. The ends were cut back, 2 bases at V and 4 bases at J, with 15 bases in the middle. Germline CDR1 reads MNHEY; CDR2 reads SVGEGT. The CDR3 loop reads CASSYVRDHYYNEQFF. CDR3 nucleotide sequence: TGTGCCAGCAGTTACGTCCGGGACCACTATTACAATGAGCAGTTCTTC.

The chain has TRBV7-9 and TRBJ2-7; possible D gene TRBD2, 6 bases. The CDR3 length is 14 residues. The ends were cut back, 10 bases at V and 5 bases at J, with 21 bases in the middle. Germline V CDR1 and CDR2: SEHNR, FQNEAQ (reference sequence). CDR3 coding DNA: TGTGCCACCCGGTTCGACGGGAGTAATAACGAGCAGTACTTC. The encoded protein is CATRFDGSNNEQYF.

V usage is TRBV20-1 and J usage is TRBJ1-5, with D possibly TRBD1 on 5 matching bases. Germline-derived CDR1 and CDR2 are DFQATT and SNEGSKA (reference sequence). The CDR3 totals 13 residues. V lost 7 bases to trimming and J lost 4 bases, with 14 bases between them. CDR3 sequence reads: CSVPQGGNQPQHF. The CDR3 nucleotides read TGCAGTGTCCCCCAGGGAGGGAATCAGCCCCAGCATTTT.

Ten or more counts support this clonotype. This rearrangement joins TRBV7-8 to TRBJ2-1; 8 nucleotides align to TRBD2. The J segment lost 7 bases and the V segment lost 2 bases, leaving 13 bases of the junction unmatched. Germline CDR1 is SGHVS and CDR2 is FQNEAQ. The CDR3 covers 17 residues. The CDR3 here is CASSLLKLGLGLNEQFF. In DNA form, the CDR3 reads TGTGCCAGCAGCTTACTCAAGTTGGGACTAGGATTGAATGAGCAGTTCTTC.